This entry is about one T cell receptor beta chain. This CDR3 has 17 amino acids. After removal of 3 bases from V and 3 bases from J, the junction contained 12 bases not matched to a gene. Germline V gene sequence: CDR1 SGHRS, CDR2 YFSETQ. TCRdb's copy holds only in-frame clones and misses some; the assay was immunoSEQ multiplex PCR. The table shows some 80,000 clones, with roughly 90% occurring only once. These data belong to a study of OX40 agonist ivuxolimab in advanced cancers. This receptor was taken from an adult with an advanced solid tumor such as melanoma, head and neck, liver or kidney cancer. The rearrangement links TRBV5-1 to TRBJ2-7; 10 bases match TRBD1. Here the sequenced sample was CD4+ or CD8+ T cells sorted from blood, taken in a trial of the OX40 agonist ivuxolimab. The CDR3 is CASSSGTGVVGGYEQYF. DNA for the CDR3: TGCGCCAGCAGCTCCGGGACAGGGGTCGTGGGGGGCTACGAGCAGTACTTC.